This entry features one TCR beta chain sequence. No antigen is known for it. This CDR3 region has 19 residues. The V and J ends lost 3 bases and 4 bases, in that order; junction bases with no gene match: 17. Germline V gene lookup returns CDR1 MRHNA and CDR2 SNTAGT. Only in-frame clones appear in the TCRdb table, and some are missing; sequencing was by immunoSEQ multiplex PCR. The sample lists approximately 1.5 million clones; 95% to 99% were seen once. The data were taken from a study of shared clonotypes between healthy human individuals. About the study: Samples came from two female and a few male donors aged 18 to 49.

General study points: Blood was the only sampled material, and tissue repertoires likely differ. The naive CD4 repertoires of a few donors were compared, and roughly 5% of clonotypes were shared.

V usage is TRBV6-4 and J usage is TRBJ2-2; TRBD2 matches 7 bases. This receptor was obtained from a young man in good health. The specimen was naive CD4+ T cells sorted from blood. Subset here: CD45RA+ positively selected. CDR3 sequence reads: CASSEGKGGGRGRTGELFF. The CDR3 DNA reads as TGTGCCAGCAGTGAGGGAAAGGGCGGCGGGAGAGGTCGCACCGGGGAGCTGTTTTTT.